This TCR beta chain came from a study of technical replicates of blood from a few donors. The CDR3 is made up of 19 amino acids. J lost 1 base, V lost 0 bases, and 8 bases had no gene match. Germline V gene lookup returns CDR1 LNHNV and CDR2 YYDKDF (reference sequence). Profiling relied on immunoSEQ multiplex PCR, and the TCRdb table lists in-frame clones only, not all of them. The table has more than 75,000 clones, just over 90% seen once. Sequenced: T cells isolated from PBMCs. This clonotype was obtained from a human donor in good health. This chain connects TRBV15 to TRBJ2-5, with 13 bases fitting TRBD2. The CDR3 loop reads CATSRDRLAGGPSQETQYF. CDR3 DNA: TGTGCCACCAGCAGAGATAGACTAGCGGGGGGACCCTCCCAAGAGACCCAGTACTTC.